A selection of T cell receptor beta chains follows, all from one sample in a study of cytomegalovirus exposure and HLA in healthy donors. Data came from immunoSEQ multiplex PCR; TCRdb stores just in-frame clones and leaves some out. Of 70,000 to 80,000 clones in the sample, around 94% were seen once. What was sequenced was PBMCs. The origin of the receptors is a woman under 30 in good health and CMV-seropositive. CDR3s include the opening cysteine and the closing phenylalanine or tryptophan. The D gene is left open where the match is weak. Clone size is stated in some rows and not others, as once, few, many or a class when expanded.

D gene: -
J gene: TRBJ1-2
clone size: once
V gene: TRBV5-1
CDR3 protein: CASSLVVGRGVF
CDR3 DNA: TGCGCCAGCAGCTTGGTTGTTGGTCGGGGAGTCTTC

D gene: TRBD1
J gene: TRBJ2-7
clone size: -
V gene: TRBV15
CDR3 protein: CATSRDIGQGTYEQYF
CDR3 DNA: TGTGCCACCAGCAGAGATATAGGACAGGGTACCTACGAGCAGTACTTC

D gene: TRBD2
J gene: TRBJ2-5
clone size: once
V gene: TRBV28
CDR3 protein: CASSLSSGETQETQYF
CDR3 DNA: TGTGCCAGCAGTTTATCTAGCGGGGAGACACAAGAGACCCAGTACTTC

D gene: -
J gene: TRBJ1-3
clone size: -
V gene: TRBV5-1
CDR3 protein: CASSATGSGNTIYF
CDR3 DNA: TGCGCCAGCAGCGCTACAGGGTCTGGAAACACCATATATTTT

D gene: -
J gene: TRBJ2-1
clone size: once
V gene: TRBV16
CDR3 protein: CASSDPREVNEQFF
CDR3 DNA: TGTGCCAGCAGCGACCCCAGGGAGGTCAATGAGCAGTTCTTC

D gene: -
J gene: TRBJ2-5
clone size: -
V gene: TRBV6-5
CDR3 protein: CASRIRETQYF
CDR3 DNA: TGTGCCAGCAGGATTCGGGAGACCCAGTACTTC

D gene: -
J gene: TRBJ2-7
clone size: -
V gene: TRBV30
CDR3 protein: CAWSEWGRGEQYF
CDR3 DNA: TGTGCCTGGAGTGAGTGGGGGCGCGGGGAGCAGTACTTC

D gene: TRBD2
J gene: TRBJ2-3
clone size: -
V gene: TRBV11-2
CDR3 protein: CASSLVGVAGYTDTQYF
CDR3 DNA: TGTGCCAGCAGCTTAGTGGGAGTAGCGGGGTACACAGATACGCAGTATTTT

D gene: TRBD1
J gene: TRBJ2-7
clone size: once
V gene: TRBV19
CDR3 protein: CASSSRQGTVDEQYF
CDR3 DNA: TGTGCCAGTAGTAGCCGACAGGGGACGGTGGACGAGCAGTACTTC

D gene: TRBD2
J gene: TRBJ2-1
clone size: -
V gene: TRBV10-3
CDR3 protein: CAISEGLGEQFF
CDR3 DNA: TGTGCCATCAGTGAAGGACTAGGAGAGCAGTTCTTC

D gene: TRBD1
J gene: TRBJ2-7
clone size: -
V gene: TRBV29-1
CDR3 protein: CSVTRDRAAYEQYF
CDR3 DNA: TGCAGCGTTACCCGGGACAGGGCTGCCTACGAGCAGTACTTC

D gene: -
J gene: TRBJ2-7
clone size: -
V gene: TRBV18
CDR3 protein: CASSLSRAGYEQYF
CDR3 DNA: TGTGCCAGCTCACTTTCGCGGGCGGGCTACGAGCAGTACTTC

D gene: TRBD2
J gene: TRBJ2-7
clone size: -
V gene: TRBV7-9
CDR3 protein: CASSHYRGLAGEDSYEQYF
CDR3 DNA: TGTGCCAGCAGCCATTATCGGGGACTAGCGGGAGAGGACTCCTACGAGCAGTACTTC

D gene: -
J gene: TRBJ2-7
clone size: -
V gene: TRBV7-8
CDR3 protein: CASSPTTYEQYF
CDR3 DNA: TGTGCCAGCAGCCCCACTACGTACGAGCAGTACTTC

D gene: -
J gene: TRBJ2-1
clone size: once
V gene: TRBV28
CDR3 protein: CASSPGGGEQFF
CDR3 DNA: TGTGCCAGCAGTCCCGGTGGCGGTGAGCAGTTCTTC

D gene: TRBD2
J gene: TRBJ2-1
clone size: -
V gene: TRBV14
CDR3 protein: CASSQGTSGLLGQFF
CDR3 DNA: TGTGCCAGCAGCCAAGGGACTAGCGGCCTTCTCGGGCAGTTCTTC

D gene: TRBD2
J gene: TRBJ2-2
clone size: -
V gene: TRBV28
CDR3 protein: CASSVHKGLADTGELFF
CDR3 DNA: TGTGCCAGCAGCGTCCACAAGGGACTAGCGGATACCGGGGAGCTGTTTTTT

D gene: TRBD1
J gene: TRBJ2-3
clone size: once
V gene: TRBV27
CDR3 protein: CASSHSFGDRGLNSTDTQYF
CDR3 DNA: TGTGCCAGCAGTCACAGTTTTGGGGACAGGGGGCTCAATTCCACAGATACGCAGTATTTT

D gene: -
J gene: TRBJ2-7
clone size: -
V gene: TRBV6-5
CDR3 protein: CASSSLSGYYEQYF
CDR3 DNA: TGTGCCAGCAGTTCCTTATCAGGGTATTACGAGCAGTACTTC

D gene: -
J gene: TRBJ2-1
clone size: -
V gene: TRBV11-3
CDR3 protein: CASSLARSSYNEQFF
CDR3 DNA: TGTGCCAGCAGCCTTGCTCGGAGCTCCTACAATGAGCAGTTCTTC

D gene: -
J gene: TRBJ1-4
clone size: -
V gene: TRBV28
CDR3 protein: CASSFGGATNEKLFF
CDR3 DNA: TGTGCCAGCAGTTTCGGCGGTGCAACTAATGAAAAACTGTTTTTT

D gene: -
J gene: TRBJ1-4
clone size: -
V gene: TRBV13
CDR3 protein: CASSIQESEKLFF
CDR3 DNA: TGTGCCAGCAGTATCCAGGAAAGCGAAAAACTGTTTTTT

D gene: -
J gene: TRBJ1-4
clone size: -
V gene: TRBV5-5
CDR3 protein: CASSLVWQVGEKLFF
CDR3 DNA: TGTGCCAGCAGCTTGGTGTGGCAGGTCGGTGAAAAACTGTTTTTT

D gene: TRBD1
J gene: TRBJ2-7
clone size: -
V gene: TRBV16
CDR3 protein: CASSQHPGQGIYEQYF
CDR3 DNA: TGTGCCAGCAGCCAGCACCCGGGACAGGGGATTTACGAGCAGTACTTC

D gene: -
J gene: TRBJ1-2
clone size: -
V gene: TRBV18
CDR3 protein: CASSPSTINYGYTF
CDR3 DNA: TGTGCCAGCTCACCAAGCACGATTAACTATGGCTACACCTTC

D gene: TRBD2
J gene: TRBJ2-3
clone size: -
V gene: TRBV10-3
CDR3 protein: CAIRSTSGDTDTQYF
CDR3 DNA: TGTGCCATCAGGTCGACTAGCGGGGACACAGATACGCAGTATTTT

D gene: TRBD1
J gene: TRBJ2-4
clone size: -
V gene: TRBV7-2
CDR3 protein: CASSFDRGAGNIQYF
CDR3 DNA: TGTGCCAGCAGCTTTGACAGGGGTGCGGGAAACATTCAGTACTTC

D gene: -
J gene: TRBJ2-7
clone size: -
V gene: TRBV18
CDR3 protein: CASSPLTGAYEQYF
CDR3 DNA: TGTGCCAGCTCACCTCTGACAGGAGCCTACGAGCAGTACTTC

D gene: TRBD1
J gene: TRBJ1-3
clone size: -
V gene: TRBV28
CDR3 protein: CASSYTTGQPSGNTIYF
CDR3 DNA: TGTGCCAGCAGTTACACGACAGGGCAGCCCTCTGGAAACACCATATATTTT

D gene: -
J gene: TRBJ1-1
clone size: -
V gene: TRBV5-4
CDR3 protein: CASSSQVNTEAFF
CDR3 DNA: TGTGCCAGCAGCTCCCAGGTGAACACTGAAGCTTTCTTT

D gene: TRBD1
J gene: TRBJ1-2
clone size: -
V gene: TRBV30
CDR3 protein: CAWSLTGDGGYTF
CDR3 DNA: TGTGCCTGGAGTCTTACAGGGGATGGCGGCTACACCTTC

D gene: TRBD2
J gene: TRBJ2-7
clone size: -
V gene: TRBV6-5
CDR3 protein: CASRGRGTYEQYF
CDR3 DNA: TGTGCCAGCAGGGGGCGGGGGACCTACGAGCAGTACTTC

D gene: TRBD1
J gene: TRBJ2-1
clone size: -
V gene: TRBV11-2
CDR3 protein: CASSSPGTGQMTNEQFF
CDR3 DNA: TGTGCCAGCAGCTCTCCTGGGACAGGCCAAATGACTAATGAGCAGTTCTTC

D gene: TRBD2
J gene: TRBJ2-3
clone size: -
V gene: TRBV2
CDR3 protein: CASRGAGGDTQYF
CDR3 DNA: TGTGCCAGCAGAGGGGCGGGAGGGGATACGCAGTATTTT

D gene: -
J gene: TRBJ2-7
clone size: -
V gene: TRBV7-6
CDR3 protein: CASSGQPSYEQYF
CDR3 DNA: TGTGCCAGCAGTGGACAGCCCTCCTACGAGCAGTACTTC

D gene: -
J gene: TRBJ1-2
clone size: -
V gene: TRBV20-1
CDR3 protein: CSALESYGYTF
CDR3 DNA: TGCAGTGCCCTAGAGAGCTATGGCTACACCTTC

D gene: TRBD1
J gene: TRBJ2-7
clone size: -
V gene: TRBV5-6
CDR3 protein: CASSFRDRYEQYF
CDR3 DNA: TGTGCCAGCAGCTTCCGGGACAGGTACGAGCAGTACTTC

D gene: -
J gene: TRBJ1-1
clone size: -
V gene: TRBV4-1
CDR3 protein: CASSLVGGRDTEAFF
CDR3 DNA: TGCGCCAGCAGCCTTGTAGGGGGGAGGGACACTGAAGCTTTCTTT

D gene: -
J gene: TRBJ1-1
clone size: -
V gene: TRBV5-1
CDR3 protein: CASSTGTARGTEAFF
CDR3 DNA: TGCGCCAGCAGCACAGGGACGGCCAGGGGCACTGAAGCTTTCTTT